This TCR beta chain was documented in a study of T cell responses to AZD1222 COVID-19 vaccine. Across the study: Pooled samples include second doses given at about 4 or 12 weeks.

Overall study findings and caveats: Nearly half of spike-specific TCRs reportedly target unmutated variant regions.

Profiling relied on immunoSEQ multiplex PCR, and the TCRdb table lists in-frame clones only, not all of them. Of 70,000 to 95,000 clones in the sample, around 90% were seen once. V gave up 5 bases and J gave up 4 bases, with 9 bases separating them. The V gene's germline CDR1 is SNHLY and CDR2 FYNNEI. There are 13 residues in the CDR3. Regarding this clone: The antigen remains undetermined.

The clonotype comes from an adult in good health. V and J are TRBV2 and TRBJ1-5; D not certain. The starting material was peripheral blood, obtained on day 0 of AZD1222 vaccination. The chain's CDR3 is CASSQGANQPQHF. In DNA, the CDR3 is TGTGCCAGCAGTCAAGGAGCAAATCAGCCCCAGCATTTT.